This TCR beta chain comes out of a study of blood T cell repertoires in COVID-19. The length of the CDR3 is 15 residues. V dropped 4 bases and J dropped 5; count of bases not matched to a gene: 9. Germline CDR1 reads SGHTS; CDR2 reads YDEGEE. Sequencing was performed with immunoSEQ multiplex PCR; in TCRdb, only in-frame clones are kept and a portion is missing. The table records approximately 250,000 clones, around nine tenths of them present only once. The chain joins TRBV5-8 to TRBJ2-3, with 8 nucleotides matching TRBD1. The TCR was taken from a woman in her 70s with COVID-19, enrolled during active disease. Input material: peripheral blood. CDR3 nucleotide sequence: TGTGCCAGCAGCACGGACAGGGTCCGGGGAGATACGCAGTATTTT. Protein product: CASSTDRVRGDTQYF.